The present T cell receptor beta chain was sequenced within a study of cytomegalovirus exposure and HLA in healthy donors. Notes on the study in general: Using the classifier, cytomegalovirus status was reportedly diagnosed with high specificity and sensitivity. A list of approximately 160 TCR beta chains associated with cytomegalovirus was given. In vitro testing confirmed a few CMV-associated chains as specific for CMV antigens.

Per germline, CDR1 SNHLY and CDR2 FYNNEI. The CDR3 totals 14 residues. V dropped 6 bases and J dropped 3 bases, with 11 bases sitting between them. The donors were part of the validation cohort of roughly 110 subjects. That cohort was separate from the first cohort, which comprised roughly 670 subjects. As to this clone: Its target is not known.

Assay: immunoSEQ multiplex PCR; the TCRdb copy retains only in-frame clones and omits some. This table has 150,000 to 170,000 clones, around 84% appearing once. The chain combines TRBV2 with TRBJ2-2; D call uncertain. Sequencing was performed on PBMCs. The receptor comes from a human donor in good health. CDR3 residues: CASRGLKYTGELFF. In DNA form, the CDR3 reads TGTGCCAGCAGGGGCCTGAAGTACACCGGGGAGCTGTTTTTT.